The next 24 T cell receptor beta chains were all read from a single sample in a study of OX40 agonist ivuxolimab in advanced cancers. Sequencing used immunoSEQ multiplex PCR; TCRdb keeps in-frame clones, though not all of them. Here the sample spans about 40,000 clones, about 90% being singletons. The sample here was CD4+ or CD8+ T cells sorted from blood, taken in a trial of the OX40 agonist ivuxolimab. All receptors come from an adult with an advanced solid tumor such as melanoma, head and neck, liver or kidney cancer.

The chain is built from TRBV9 and TRBJ2-2, with D maybe TRBD1 (7 bases). Trimming took off 0 bases at V and 6 bases at J, with 12 bases between the two ends. The germline V gene has CDR1 SGDLS and CDR2 YYNGEE. This CDR3 is 15 amino acids long. The CDR3 loop is CASSVDGRGAGELFF. The DNA for the CDR3 is TGTGCCAGCAGCGTAGACGGCAGGGGGGCCGGGGAGCTGTTTTTT.

The chain joins TRBV4-2 to TRBJ2-7; 7 nucleotides agree with TRBD2. The CDR3 runs 13 residues. V shed 4 bases and J 6 bases; nucleotides not matched to a gene: 6. The V gene's germline CDR1 is LGHNA and CDR2 YNFKEQ. This CDR3 reads CASSPSTSREQYF. The CDR3 DNA sequence: TGTGCCAGCAGCCCTTCGACTAGCCGCGAGCAGTACTTC.

This sequence joins TRBV7-3 and TRBJ2-1; TRBD2 might be the D (6 bases). The CDR3 is 15 residues long. The V gene's germline CDR1 is SGHTA and CDR2 FQGTGA. Deletions cut 2 bases from V and 7 bases from J, with 15 bases between. Here the CDR3 reads CASSLFGSRLNEQFF. CDR3 sequence (DNA): TGTGCCAGCAGCTTATTCGGGAGTCGGTTAAATGAGCAGTTCTTC. Combining the CDR3 with reference TRBV7-3 and TRBJ2-1 gives the whole variable domain GAGVSQTPSNKVTEKGKYVELRCDPISGHTALYWYRQSLGQGPEFLIYFQGTGAADDSGLPNDRFFAVRPEGSVSTLKIQRTERGDSAVYLCASSLFGSRLNEQFFGPGTRLTVL.

This clone occurred once. The V call is TRBV4-3, the J call TRBJ2-1; the match to TRBD2 covers 8 bases. V trimming: 4 bases; J trimming: 5 bases; junction bases outside the gene matches: 4. This CDR3 spans 14 amino acids. Germline V CDR1 and CDR2: LGHNA, YSLEER. The CDR3 nucleotides are TGCGCCAGCAGCCGCAGCGGGGGAGACAATGAGCAGTTCTTC. Its translation is CASSRSGGDNEQFF.

The chain recombines TRBV28 with TRBJ2-1; weak D call: TRBD2 (5 bases). This CDR3 comprises 17 residues. Trimming left V 2 bases short and J 3 bases short, with 17 bases between. Germline CDR1 is MDHEN and CDR2 is SYDVKM. The CDR3 DNA reads TGTGCCAGCAGTTTACGACACGGAGGAACTAACTACAATGAGCAGTTCTTC. It yields the protein CASSLRHGGTNYNEQFF.

J is TRBJ1-3 and V is TRBV5-1; D gene ambiguous. This CDR3 is 16 amino acids long. The germline V gene encodes CDR1 SGHRS and CDR2 YFSETQ. Trimming stripped 1 base from V and 4 bases from J, with 15 bases between. The CDR3 here is CASSLYDFVNGNTIYF. The CDR3 DNA reads as TGCGCCAGCAGCTTGTATGACTTCGTAAACGGAAACACCATATATTTT. Combining the CDR3 with reference TRBV5-1 and TRBJ1-3 gives the whole variable domain KAGVTQTPRYLIKTRGQQVTLSCSPISGHRSVSWYQQTPGQGLQFLFEYFSETQRNKGNFPGRFSGRQFSNSRSEMNVSTLELGDSALYLCASSLYDFVNGNTIYFGEGSWLTVV.

This chain links TRBV5-4 with TRBJ2-5, with a possible D match to TRBD2 (6 bases). The CDR3 totals 15 residues. CDR1 SGHNT and CDR2 YYREEE come from the germline V gene (reference sequence). V lost 2 bases to trimming and J lost 2 bases, with 13 bases between them. This CDR3 is CASSFRGVEQETQYF. For the CDR3, the DNA is TGTGCCAGCAGCTTCCGCGGGGTGGAGCAAGAGACCCAGTACTTC.

J is TRBJ2-7 and V is TRBV7-9; TRBD2 might be the D (6 bases). V was cut by 4 bases and J by 5 bases, with 6 bases left in between. Germline V gives CDR1 SEHNR, CDR2 FQNEAQ (reference sequence). CDR3 length: 11 amino acids. The CDR3 loop reads CASSWGDEQYF. CDR3 DNA sequence: TGTGCCAGCAGCTGGGGGGACGAGCAGTACTTC.

The V gene is TRBV6-5, the J gene TRBJ1-2, with D unclear. Per germline, CDR1 MNHEY and CDR2 SVGAGI. The CDR3 has 12 amino acids. Trimming left V 6 bases short and J 11 bases short, with 16 bases between. The CDR3 sequence is CASSPWGAGYTF. The CDR3 nucleotides are TGTGCCAGCAGCCCTTGGGGTGCGGGTTACACCTTC.

J is TRBJ1-1 and V is TRBV28; D unclear. Trimming left V 5 bases short and J 0 bases short, with 13 bases between. The CDR3 spans 15 residues. Germline values: CDR1 MDHEN, CDR2 SYDVKM. The DNA for the CDR3 is TGTGCCAGCAGTCACCCCTTGTGGATGAACACTGAAGCTTTCTTT. This gives the protein CASSHPLWMNTEAFF.

The chain combines TRBV7-9 with TRBJ1-2; D is unclear. Germline assignment: CDR1 SEHNR and CDR2 FQNEAQ (reference sequence). This CDR3 has 14 residues. With 3 bases removed from V and 4 bases from J, the gap between germline ends came to 12 bases. Written as DNA, the CDR3 is TGTGCCAGCAGCTTTATCGGGGAGCCCTATGGCTACACCTTC. As protein: CASSFIGEPYGYTF. Full variable domain (rest looked up from reference TRBV7-9 and TRBJ1-2): DTGVSQNPRHKITKRGQNVTFRCDPISEHNRLYWYRQTLGQGPEFLTYFQNEAQLEKSRLLSDRFSAERPKGSFSTLEIQRTEQGDSAMYLCASSFIGEPYGYTFGSGTRLTVV.

The chain links TRBV10-3 to TRBJ2-3; 8 positions agree with TRBD1. V dropped 10 bases and J dropped 4; count of bases not matched to a gene: 7. The CDR3 runs to 13 residues. CDR1 is ENHRY and CDR2 is SYGVKD in the germline V gene. CDR3: CATLGQGADTQYF. The CDR3 DNA reads TGTGCCACCCTTGGACAGGGAGCAGATACGCAGTATTTT.

V usage is TRBV2 and J usage is TRBJ1-4; 9 bases line up with TRBD1. Germline V gene data show CDR1 as SNHLY and CDR2 as FYNNEI. The CDR3 spans 17 residues. After removal of 6 bases from V and 8 bases from J, the junction contained 16 bases not matched to a gene. This CDR3 is CASSSLGTGSRGEKLFF. The CDR3 DNA reads TGTGCCAGCAGCTCGCTGGGGACAGGGTCACGAGGAGAAAAACTGTTTTTT.

The gene calls are TRBV7-9 and TRBJ2-5; weak D call: TRBD2 (5 bases). The CDR3 is 13 residues long. Trimming removed 3 bases from V and 7 bases from J, with 12 bases in between. Germline CDR1 SEHNR, CDR2 FQNEAQ (reference sequence). DNA of the CDR3: TGTGCCAGCAGCTTCGGACTCCCGCGGACCCAGTACTTC. It yields the protein CASSFGLPRTQYF.

The CDR3 region is CASSLTGVGTEAFF. The CDR3 bases are TGTGCCAGCAGTCTGACAGGGGTTGGGACTGAAGCTTTCTTT. This sequence joins TRBV28 and TRBJ1-1; 8 nucleotides match TRBD1. V lost 5 bases to trimming and J lost 5 bases; unmatched junction nucleotides: 7. There are 14 residues in the CDR3. Germline V CDR1 and CDR2: MDHEN, SYDVKM.

The chain joins TRBV7-2 to TRBJ1-2; D call uncertain. The CDR3 sequence is 14 residues long. The V end lost 10 bases, the J end lost 5 bases, and 20 bases lay between the germline ends. Germline lookup yields CDR1 SGHTA and CDR2 FQGNSA. CDR3 nucleotides: TGTGCCATCCCCGGGATCTCGCGTCGGTATGGCTACACCTTC. Amino acid sequence: CAIPGISRRYGYTF.

V usage is TRBV5-4 and J usage is TRBJ2-7; 7 nucleotides line up with TRBD2. Trimming cost V 5 bases and J 10 bases; bases outside gene matches: 6. The CDR3 runs to 11 residues. The germline V gene encodes CDR1 SGHNT and CDR2 YYREEE (reference sequence). Here the CDR3 DNA reads TGTGCCAGCAGTTTCGGACTAGTTCAGTACTTC. Protein: CASSFGLVQYF. Combining the CDR3 with reference TRBV5-4 and TRBJ2-7 gives the whole variable domain ETGVTQSPTHLIKTRGQQVTLRCSSQSGHNTVSWYQQALGQGPQFIFQYYREEENGRGNFPPRFSGLQFPNYSSELNVNALELDDSALYLCASSFGLVQYFGPGTRLTVT.

This chain uses TRBV5-6 with TRBJ1-1, with TRBD1 matching over 9 bases. Losses at the gene ends were 4 bases for V and 4 bases for J; bases not matched to a gene: 8. CDR3 length: 15 residues. Per the germline V gene, CDR1 is SGHDT and CDR2 is YYEEEE. CDR3 loop: CASSPRTGVGTEAFF. CDR3 nucleotide sequence: TGTGCCAGCAGCCCGCGGACAGGGGTCGGCACTGAAGCTTTCTTT.

This chain joins TRBV2 and TRBJ1-5; TRBD1 is a possible D gene (6 bases). In germline, CDR1 is SNHLY, CDR2 FYNNEI. This CDR3 spans 13 amino acids. V gave up 10 bases and J gave up 3 bases, with 13 bases separating them. The CDR3 DNA reads TGTGCCACTAAAGGGGGTGACAATCAGCCCCAGCATTTT. Its protein is CATKGGDNQPQHF.

The chain combines TRBV27 with TRBJ2-7; TRBD1 matches 8 bases. The V and J ends lost 6 bases and 5 bases, in that order; junction bases with no gene match: 3. The CDR3 length is 12 residues. The germline gives CDR1 MNHEY, CDR2 SMNVEV (reference sequence). The CDR3 spells CASSQGANEQYF. The DNA of the CDR3 is TGTGCCAGCAGCCAGGGGGCCAACGAGCAGTACTTC.

This chain connects TRBV2 to TRBJ2-7; TRBD2 aligns across 8 bases. There are 13 residues in the CDR3. V lost 10 bases, J lost 7 bases, and 12 bases stayed unmatched. The germline gives CDR1 SNHLY, CDR2 FYNNEI. CDR3 protein: CAISSGRMGEQYF. The CDR3 nucleotides are TGTGCCATCAGCAGCGGGAGAATGGGAGAGCAGTACTTC.

The rearrangement joins TRBV9 to TRBJ1-1, with D perhaps TRBD1 (6 bases). The CDR3 has 14 amino acids. Trimming shortened V by 0 bases and J by 4 bases, and 10 bases separated the two germline ends. Germline V gene data show CDR1 as SGDLS and CDR2 as YYNGEE. CDR3 residues: CASSVGGAGTEAFF. The CDR3 nucleotides read TGTGCCAGCAGCGTAGGGGGGGCAGGCACTGAAGCTTTCTTT.

The genes are TRBV5-6 and TRBJ1-1; D is ambiguous. Germline values: CDR1 SGHDT, CDR2 YYEEEE. This CDR3 contains 17 residues. V dropped 0 bases and J dropped 5 bases, with 20 bases sitting between them. CDR3 sequence (DNA): TGTGCCAGCAGCTTGGCCTTAGGGTTACTTATGGAGACTGAAGCTTTCTTT. This encodes CASSLALGLLMETEAFF.

This clone was counted a few times. V and J are TRBV4-1 and TRBJ1-1; D remains unclear. Trimming took off 1 base at V and 4 bases at J, with 10 bases between the two ends. The CDR3 is made up of 14 amino acids. Germline CDR1 MGHRA, CDR2 YSYEKL. The DNA of the CDR3 is TGCGCCAGCAGCCAAGTCCAGAGTTTCACTGAAGCTTTCTTT. Its protein product is CASSQVQSFTEAFF.